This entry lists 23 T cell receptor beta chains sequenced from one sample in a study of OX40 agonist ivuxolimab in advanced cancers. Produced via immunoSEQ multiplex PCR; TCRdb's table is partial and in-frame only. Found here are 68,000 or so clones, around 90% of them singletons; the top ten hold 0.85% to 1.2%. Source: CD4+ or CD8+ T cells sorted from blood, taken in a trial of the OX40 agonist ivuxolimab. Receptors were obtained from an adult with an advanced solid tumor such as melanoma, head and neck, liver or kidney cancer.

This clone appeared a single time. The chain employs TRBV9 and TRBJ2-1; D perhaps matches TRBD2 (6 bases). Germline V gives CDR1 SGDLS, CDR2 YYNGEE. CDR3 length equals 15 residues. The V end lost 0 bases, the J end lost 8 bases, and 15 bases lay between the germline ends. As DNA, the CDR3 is TGTGCCAGCAGCGTAGGCGGACTAATGGTCGATGAGCAGTTCTTC. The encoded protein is CASSVGGLMVDEQFF. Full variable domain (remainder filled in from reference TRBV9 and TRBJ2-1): DSGVTQTPKHLITATGQRVTLRCSPRSGDLSVYWYQQSLDQGLQFLIQYYNGEERAKGNILERFSAQQFPDLHSELNLSSLELGDSALYFCASSVGGLMVDEQFFGPGTRLTVL.

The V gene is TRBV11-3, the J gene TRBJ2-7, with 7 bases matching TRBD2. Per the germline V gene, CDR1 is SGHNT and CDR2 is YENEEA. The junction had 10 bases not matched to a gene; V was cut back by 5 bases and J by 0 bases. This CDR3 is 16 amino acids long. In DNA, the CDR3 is TGTGCCAGCAGCCCCCGGTTGGGAGGGAACTCCTACGAGCAGTACTTC. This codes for CASSPRLGGNSYEQYF.

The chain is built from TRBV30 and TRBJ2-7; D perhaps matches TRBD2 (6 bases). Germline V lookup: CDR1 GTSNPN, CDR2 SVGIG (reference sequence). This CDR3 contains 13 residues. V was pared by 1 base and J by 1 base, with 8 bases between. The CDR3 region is CAWSAGTSYEQYF. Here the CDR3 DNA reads TGTGCCTGGAGTGCCGGGACTTCCTACGAGCAGTACTTC.

The CDR3 DNA sequence: TGTGCCTGGTCCGGTAGAGGGCCTAACTATGGCTACACCTTC. Its protein product is CAWSGRGPNYGYTF. The genes are TRBV30 and TRBJ1-2, with D uncertain. Per the germline V gene, CDR1 is GTSNPN and CDR2 is SVGIG (reference sequence). This CDR3 contains 14 residues. The V gene lost 5 bases and the J gene lost 0 bases, with 13 bases spanning the gap.

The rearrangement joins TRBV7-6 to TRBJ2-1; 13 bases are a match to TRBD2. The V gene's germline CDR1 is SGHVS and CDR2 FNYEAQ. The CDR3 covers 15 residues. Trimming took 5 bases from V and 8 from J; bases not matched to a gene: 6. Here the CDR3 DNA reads TGTGCCAGCAGCCGACTAGCGGGGGGCCGTGATGAGCAGTTCTTC. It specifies CASSRLAGGRDEQFF.

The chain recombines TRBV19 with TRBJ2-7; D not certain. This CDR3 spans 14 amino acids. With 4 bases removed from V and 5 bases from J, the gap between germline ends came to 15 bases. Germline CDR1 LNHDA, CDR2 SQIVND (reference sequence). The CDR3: CASSTLVALNEQYF. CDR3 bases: TGTGCCAGTAGTACCCTCGTGGCCCTGAACGAGCAGTACTTC.

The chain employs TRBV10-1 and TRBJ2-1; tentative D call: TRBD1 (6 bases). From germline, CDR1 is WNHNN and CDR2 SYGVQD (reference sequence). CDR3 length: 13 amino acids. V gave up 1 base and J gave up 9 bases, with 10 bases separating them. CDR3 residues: CASSEFGGSEQFF. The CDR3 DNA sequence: TGCGCCAGCAGTGAGTTTGGGGGCAGTGAGCAGTTCTTC.

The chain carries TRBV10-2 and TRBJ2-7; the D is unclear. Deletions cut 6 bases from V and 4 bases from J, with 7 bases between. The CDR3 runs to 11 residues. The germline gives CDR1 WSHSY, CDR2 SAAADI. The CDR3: CASRAAYEQYF. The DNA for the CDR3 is TGCGCCAGCAGGGCTGCTTACGAGCAGTACTTC.

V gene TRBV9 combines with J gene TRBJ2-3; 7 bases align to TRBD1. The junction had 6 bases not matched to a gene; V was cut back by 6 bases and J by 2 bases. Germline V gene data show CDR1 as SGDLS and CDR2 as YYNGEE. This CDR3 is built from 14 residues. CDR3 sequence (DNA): TGTGCCAGCAACTCCGGGACAGCCACAGATACGCAGTATTTT. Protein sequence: CASNSGTATDTQYF.

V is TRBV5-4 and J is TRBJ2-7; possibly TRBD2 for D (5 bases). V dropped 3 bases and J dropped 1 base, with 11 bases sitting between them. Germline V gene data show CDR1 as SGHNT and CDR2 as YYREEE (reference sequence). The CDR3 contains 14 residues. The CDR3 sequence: CASSSPSGSYEQYF. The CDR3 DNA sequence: TGTGCCAGCAGCTCCCCCAGCGGTTCCTACGAGCAGTACTTC.

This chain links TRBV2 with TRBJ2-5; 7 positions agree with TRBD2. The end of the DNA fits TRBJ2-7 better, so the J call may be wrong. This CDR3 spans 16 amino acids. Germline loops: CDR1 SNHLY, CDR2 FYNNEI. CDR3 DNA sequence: TGTGCCAGCAAGAAAGGGCAGCGGGGTGTATTCTACGAGCAGTACTTC. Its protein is CASKKGQRGVFYEQYF.

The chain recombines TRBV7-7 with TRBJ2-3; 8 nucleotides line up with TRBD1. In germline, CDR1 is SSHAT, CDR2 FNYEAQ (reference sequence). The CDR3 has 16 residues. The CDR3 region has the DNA TGTGCTATCTACAGGGGGGCCTTATTAAGCACAGATACGCAGTATTTT. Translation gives CAIYRGALLSTDTQYF.

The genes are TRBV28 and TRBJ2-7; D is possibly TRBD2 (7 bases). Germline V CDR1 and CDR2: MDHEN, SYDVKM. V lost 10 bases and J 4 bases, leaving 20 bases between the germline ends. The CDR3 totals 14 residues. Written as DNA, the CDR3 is TGTGCCACCTCTCTGGGGGGGGCTACGTACGAGCAGTACTTC. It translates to CATSLGGATYEQYF. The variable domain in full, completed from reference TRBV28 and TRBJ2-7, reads DVKVTQSSRYLVKRTGEKVFLECVQDMDHENMFWYRQDPGLGLRLIYFSYDVKMKEKGDIPEGYSVSREKKERFSLILESASTNQTSMYLCATSLGGATYEQYFGPGTRLTVT.

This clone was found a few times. The CDR3 nucleotides read TGTGCCAGCAGGTCCGGATCGGGTGGCTACACCTTC. Residues: CASRSGSGGYTF. The rearrangement joins TRBV6-4 to TRBJ1-2; D uncertain. V lost 6 bases, J lost 7 bases, and 12 bases lay in between. CDR1 and CDR2 from the germline V gene are MRHNA and SNTAGT. The CDR3 contains 12 residues.

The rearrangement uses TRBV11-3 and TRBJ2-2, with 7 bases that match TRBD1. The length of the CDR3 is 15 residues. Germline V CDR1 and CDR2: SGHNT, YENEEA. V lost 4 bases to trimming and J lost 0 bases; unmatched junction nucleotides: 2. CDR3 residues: CASSWDSANTGELFF. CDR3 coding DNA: TGTGCCAGCAGCTGGGACAGCGCGAACACCGGGGAGCTGTTTTTT.

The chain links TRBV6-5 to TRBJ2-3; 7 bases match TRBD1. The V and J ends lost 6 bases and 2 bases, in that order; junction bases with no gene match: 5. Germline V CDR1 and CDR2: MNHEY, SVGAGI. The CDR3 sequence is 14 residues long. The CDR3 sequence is CASSVDRDTDTQYF. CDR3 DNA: TGTGCCAGCAGCGTTGACAGGGACACAGATACGCAGTATTTT.

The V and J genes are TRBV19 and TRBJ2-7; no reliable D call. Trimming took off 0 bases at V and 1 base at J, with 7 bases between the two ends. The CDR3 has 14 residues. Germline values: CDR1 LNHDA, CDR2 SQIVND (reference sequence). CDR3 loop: CASSIDVISYEQYF. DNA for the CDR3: TGTGCCAGTAGTATAGATGTCATTTCCTACGAGCAGTACTTC.

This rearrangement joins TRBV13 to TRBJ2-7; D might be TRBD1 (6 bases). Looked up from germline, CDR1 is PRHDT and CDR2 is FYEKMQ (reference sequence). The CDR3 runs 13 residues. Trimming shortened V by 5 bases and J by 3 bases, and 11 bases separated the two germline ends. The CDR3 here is CASSPWDIYEQYF. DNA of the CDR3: TGTGCCAGCAGCCCTTGGGACATCTACGAGCAGTACTTC.

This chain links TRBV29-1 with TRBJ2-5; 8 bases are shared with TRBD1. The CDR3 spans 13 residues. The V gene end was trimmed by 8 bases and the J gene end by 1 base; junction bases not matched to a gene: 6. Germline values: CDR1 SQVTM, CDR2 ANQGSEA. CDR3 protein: CSTRQGLQETQYF. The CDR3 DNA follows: TGCAGCACAAGACAGGGGCTCCAAGAGACCCAGTACTTC.

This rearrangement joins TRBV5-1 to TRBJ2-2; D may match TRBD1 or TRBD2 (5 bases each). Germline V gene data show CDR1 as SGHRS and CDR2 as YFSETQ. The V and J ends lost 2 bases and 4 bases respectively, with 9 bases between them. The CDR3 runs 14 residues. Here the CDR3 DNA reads TGCGCCAGCAGCTTAGGGACGGGCACCGGGGAGCTGTTTTTT. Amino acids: CASSLGTGTGELFF.

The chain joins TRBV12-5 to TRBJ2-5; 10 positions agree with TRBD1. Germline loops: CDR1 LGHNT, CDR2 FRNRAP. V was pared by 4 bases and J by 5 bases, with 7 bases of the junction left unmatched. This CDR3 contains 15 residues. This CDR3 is CASGSPPTGGETQYF. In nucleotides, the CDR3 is TGTGCTAGTGGTTCTCCCCCGACAGGGGGCGAGACCCAGTACTTC.

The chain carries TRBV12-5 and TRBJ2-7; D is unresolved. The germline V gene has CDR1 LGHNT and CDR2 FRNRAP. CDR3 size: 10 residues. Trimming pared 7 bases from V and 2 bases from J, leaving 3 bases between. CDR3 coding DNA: TGTGCTAGTGAACCCTACGAGCAGTACTTC. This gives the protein CASEPYEQYF.

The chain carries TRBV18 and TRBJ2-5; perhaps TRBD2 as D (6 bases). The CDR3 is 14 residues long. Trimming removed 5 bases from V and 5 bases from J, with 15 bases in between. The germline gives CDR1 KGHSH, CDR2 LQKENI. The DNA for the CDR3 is TGTGCCAGCTCAAAATTCGGGAGAGGGGAGACCCAGTACTTC. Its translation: CASSKFGRGETQYF.